This TCR beta chain was sequenced for a study of cytomegalovirus exposure and HLA in healthy donors. Study-level results: Reports credit the classifier with highly specific, highly sensitive diagnosis of cytomegalovirus status.

In the case of this clone: Its specificity is not known.

The PCR employed 60 Vbeta primers together with 13 Jbeta primers. Profiling relied on immunoSEQ multiplex PCR, and the TCRdb table lists in-frame clones only, not all of them. The table lists some 120,000 clones. The receptor was isolated from a man aged 25 to 40 in good health and CMV-seronegative. Specimen: PBMCs.

This CDR3 is CASSFGSGRGNEQFF. The CDR3 nucleotides read TGCGCCAGCAGCTTCGGTAGCGGGAGGGGAAATGAGCAGTTCTTC. The V and J genes are TRBV5-1 and TRBJ2-1; 11 bases agree with TRBD2. The CDR3 is 15 residues long. The V gene's germline CDR1 is SGHRS and CDR2 YFSETQ. V lost 2 bases to trimming and J lost 7 bases; unmatched junction nucleotides: 5.